This TCR beta chain was sequenced for a study of blood T cell repertoires in COVID-19. The wider study: There were acute and convalescent COVID-19 samples, and they came from the United States, Italy and Spain. Nucleic acid was either cDNA or gDNA, and it came from T cells, B-cell-depleted T cells, or PBMCs.

Original processing notes: Estimation of nucleated cell counts relied on the amplification of reference gene primers. Profiling relied on immunoSEQ multiplex PCR, and the TCRdb table lists in-frame clones only, not all of them. That table furnishes V, J and clone size, whereas the DNA furnished D and trimming. The table has some 350,000 clones, approximately 86% seen once; the top ten hold 3%. The receptor's source is a human donor in a cohort sampled during active COVID-19. Input material: peripheral blood.

The CDR3 here is CASSSPDKTYEQYF. The DNA for the CDR3 is TGTGCCAGCAGTTCCCCGGACAAGACCTACGAGCAGTACTTC. This rearrangement joins TRBV28 to TRBJ2-7; D is perhaps TRBD1 (5 bases). This CDR3 comprises 14 residues. V was shortened by 4 bases and J by 2 bases, with 12 bases between the two germline ends. Germline V CDR1 and CDR2: MDHEN, SYDVKM.